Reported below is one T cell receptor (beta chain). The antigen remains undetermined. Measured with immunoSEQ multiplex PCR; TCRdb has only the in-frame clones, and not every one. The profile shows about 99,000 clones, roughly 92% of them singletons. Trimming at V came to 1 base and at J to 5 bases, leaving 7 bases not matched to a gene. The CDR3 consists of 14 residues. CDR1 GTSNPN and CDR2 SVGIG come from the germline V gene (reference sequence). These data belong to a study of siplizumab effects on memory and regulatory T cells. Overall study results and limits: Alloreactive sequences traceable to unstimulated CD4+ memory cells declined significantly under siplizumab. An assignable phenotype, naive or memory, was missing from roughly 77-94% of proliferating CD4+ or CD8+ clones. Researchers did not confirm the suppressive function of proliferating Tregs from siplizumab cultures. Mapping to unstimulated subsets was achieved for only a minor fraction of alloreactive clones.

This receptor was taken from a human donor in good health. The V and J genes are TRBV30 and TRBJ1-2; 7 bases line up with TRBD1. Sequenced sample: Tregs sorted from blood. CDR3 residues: CAWSDPRGRYGYTF. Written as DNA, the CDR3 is TGTGCCTGGAGTGACCCCAGGGGGAGGTATGGCTACACCTTC. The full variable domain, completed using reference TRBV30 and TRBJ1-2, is SQTIHQWPATLVQPVGSPLSLECTVEGTSNPNLYWYRQAAGRGLQLLFYSVGIGQISSEVPQNLSASRPQDRQFILSSKKLLLSDSGFYLCAWSDPRGRYGYTFGSGTRLTVV.